Shown below are 15 T cell receptor beta chains from a single sample sequenced in a study of T cell repertoires in cytomegalovirus infection. One entry per CDR3 protein results from TCRdb running MiXCR on the reads. The data hold 560,000 or so distinct CDR3 sequences, with 16% observed a single time. The specimen sequenced was CD8+ T cells from PBMCs. The receptors shown here come from a human donor in good health (CMV status not recorded). Some clones in this sample may be carry-over from other donors' samples.

This clonotype was picked up many times. This chain uses TRBV7-6 with TRBJ2-1, with D perhaps matching TRBD2 (5 bases). Germline V gives CDR1 SGHVS, CDR2 FNYEAQ. The CDR3 is 15 amino acids. V was trimmed by 3 bases and J by 5 bases, leaving 14 bases between them. The CDR3 sequence is CASSLVGIPNNEQFF. In nucleotides, the CDR3 is TGTGCCAGCAGCTTGGTCGGGATTCCAAACAATGAGCAGTTCTTC.

The genes are TRBV9 and TRBJ1-2; the D is unclear. The V and J ends lost 5 bases and 3 bases respectively, with 14 bases between them. Germline V gene sequence: CDR1 SGDLS, CDR2 YYNGEE. The CDR3 length is 14 residues. The CDR3 sequence: CASRGGREDYGYTF. CDR3 DNA sequence: TGTGCCAGCAGAGGCGGGAGGGAGGACTATGGCTACACCTTC.

Many counts were recorded for this clonotype. The chain uses TRBV7-2 and TRBJ2-3; 8 nucleotides agree with TRBD2. Germline CDR1 reads SGHTA; CDR2 reads FQGNSA. V lost 5 bases and J lost 2; bases outside the gene matches: 6. The CDR3 loop spans 15 amino acids. This CDR3 is CASSVGTRYTDTQYF. The CDR3 DNA is TGTGCCAGCAGCGTGGGGACTAGATACACAGATACGCAGTATTTT.

This clonotype was detected many times. The chain has TRBV7-9 and TRBJ1-4; D not certain. Germline V gene data show CDR1 as SEHNR and CDR2 as FQNEAQ (reference sequence). This CDR3 comprises 13 residues. Trimming left V 0 bases short and J 8 bases short, with 7 bases between. In DNA, the CDR3 is TGTGCCAGCAGCTTAGCGCCTCCCGAAAAACTGTTTTTT. It codes for CASSLAPPEKLFF.

The chain links TRBV7-9 to TRBJ2-4; D may correspond to TRBD1 or TRBD2 (5 bases each). The CDR3 is made up of 15 amino acids. V was pared by 4 bases and J by 4 bases, with 14 bases between. Per germline, CDR1 SEHNR and CDR2 FQNEAQ (reference sequence). In DNA form, the CDR3 reads TGTGCCAGCAGCTCACCGGGACCGCCAAAAAACATTCAGTACTTC. Amino acid sequence: CASSSPGPPKNIQYF.

This chain uses TRBV9 with TRBJ1-4, with unresolved D. The V gene lost 3 bases and the J gene lost 8 bases, with 11 bases spanning the gap. Germline V gene data show CDR1 as SGDLS and CDR2 as YYNGEE. CDR3 size: 13 residues. The CDR3 sequence: CASSDNREEKLFF. As DNA, the CDR3 is TGTGCCAGCAGCGACAACCGGGAAGAAAAACTGTTTTTT.

The chain combines TRBV9 with TRBJ1-1; maybe TRBD1 (5 bases). V was shortened by 0 bases and J by 0 bases, with 12 bases between the two germline ends. Germline assignment: CDR1 SGDLS and CDR2 YYNGEE. This CDR3 has 16 residues. The DNA for the CDR3 is TGTGCCAGCAGCGTAGCTAGCGGGGGGGTGAACACTGAAGCTTTCTTT. It translates to CASSVASGGVNTEAFF.

This clonotype was observed at least ten times. The rearrangement uses TRBV27 and TRBJ1-2, with 7 bases identical to TRBD1. The CDR3 sequence is 14 residues long. V shed 4 bases, J shed 3 bases, and the junction held 5 bases outside the gene matches. Per the germline V gene, CDR1 is MNHEY and CDR2 is SMNVEV (reference sequence). CDR3 residues: CASSSHRGDYGYTF. DNA of the CDR3: TGTGCCAGCAGTTCACACAGGGGAGACTATGGCTACACCTTC.

At least ten counts were recorded for this clonotype. This CDR3 reads CASSLIPVPGEQYF. Written as DNA, the CDR3 is TGTGCCAGCAGCTTAATTCCCGTCCCAGGCGAGCAGTACTTC. The chain is built from TRBV7-8 and TRBJ2-7; no firm D call. V shed 2 bases and J shed 6 bases, with 14 bases lying between them. This CDR3 is built from 14 residues. CDR1 is SGHVS, CDR2 FQNEAQ, per germline.

In this sample, this clonotype turned up many times. The chain has TRBV7-6 and TRBJ2-2; D is ambiguous. The germline V and J ends were trimmed by 5 bases and 7 bases, with 5 bases remaining between them. The CDR3 runs to 11 residues. Germline-derived CDR1 and CDR2 are SGHVS and FNYEAQ. CDR3 nucleotides: TGTGCCAGCAGCCTATACGGGGAGCTGTTTTTT. Protein product: CASSLYGELFF.

The rearrangement joins TRBV9 to TRBJ1-2; possibly TRBD1 for D (6 bases). Looked up from germline, CDR1 is SGDLS and CDR2 is YYNGEE. This CDR3 has 15 amino acids. Trimming took off 2 bases at V and 2 bases at J, with 13 bases between the two ends. CDR3 DNA sequence: TGTGCCAGCAGCGTCGCGAGGGGGAGCAACTATGGCTACACCTTC. Amino acid sequence: CASSVARGSNYGYTF. The full variable domain, completed using reference TRBV9 and TRBJ1-2, is DSGVTQTPKHLITATGQRVTLRCSPRSGDLSVYWYQQSLDQGLQFLIQYYNGEERAKGNILERFSAQQFPDLHSELNLSSLELGDSALYFCASSVARGSNYGYTFGSGTRLTVV.

This clonotype occurred many times. The V and J genes are TRBV12-3 or TRBV12-4 and TRBJ2-2; no reliable D call. This CDR3 region has 15 residues. V was shortened by 6 bases and J by 3 bases, with 14 bases between the two germline ends. CDR3 DNA sequence: TGTGCCAGCAGCCCGACGGGCTCCGACACCGGGGAGCTGTTTTTT. Its translation is CASSPTGSDTGELFF.

The chain joins TRBV27 to TRBJ1-2, with unresolved D. V dropped 0 bases and J dropped 6 bases, with 11 bases sitting between them. CDR1 is MNHEY, CDR2 SMNVEV, per germline (reference sequence). The CDR3 extends over 14 amino acids. The CDR3 DNA follows: TGTGCCAGCAGTTTATCGTCGCAGAAGCATGGCTACACCTTC. Its protein product is CASSLSSQKHGYTF.

This CDR3 reads CASSQGRLADTTGELFF. The DNA for the CDR3 is TGTGCCAGCAGCCAAGGAAGACTAGCCGATACGACCGGGGAGCTGTTTTTT. The chain recombines TRBV4-2 with TRBJ2-2; 7 bases fit TRBD2. The CDR3 is 17 residues long. Germline CDR1 is LGHNA and CDR2 is YNFKEQ. The V gene end was trimmed by 1 base and the J gene end by 5 bases; junction bases not matched to a gene: 10.

This clonotype was seen only a few times. The chain is built from TRBV20-1 and TRBJ2-1; 11 nucleotides line up with TRBD2. J was trimmed by 8 bases and V by 3 bases; bases with no gene match: 9. The CDR3 has 15 amino acids. From germline, CDR1 is DFQATT and CDR2 SNEGSKA (reference sequence). The CDR3 here is CSASPTSGSIYEQFF. The CDR3 nucleotides are TGCAGTGCTAGCCCAACTAGCGGGAGCATCTATGAGCAGTTCTTC.